This entry concerns a single T cell receptor (beta chain). No antigen is known for it. One end of the junction fails to match germline, which may point to a read error. These data come from a study of T cell repertoires in cytomegalovirus infection (dated by TCRdb to between 2018 and 2021). Notes on the research overall: Peptide stimulations targeted recently identified HLA-C-restricted CMV epitopes, whose presentation resists viral immunomodulation, together with well-studied HLA-B-restricted epitopes. Because public TCR beta signatures pointed to carriage of CMV infection together with the matching HLA type, the HLA type of each donor mattered for the analysis. The full study reports these points: Cumulative frequency of public TCR beta family members discriminated carriers of CMV infection plus the relevant HLA type in this cohort and an independent approximately 350-donor cohort. The ex vivo response was dominated by HLA-C-restricted CMV-specific TCR beta clonotypes, and the single most frequent clonotype in two of eight donors was supplied by these HLA-C-restricted clonotypes.

Explained via the paper, the treatment or condition label denotes: in vitro stimulation with specific CMV peptide epitopes to enrich CMV-specific T cells. Sequencing used an Illumina HiSeq 1500. TCRdb cleaned the public reads at Q25 with fastp, built clones with MiXCR and kept in-frame beta chains. Identical CDR3 protein sequences are pooled into one entry, listed with their most common genes and DNA. The sample profile shows around 800,000 distinct CDR3 sequences; about 30% of them were found once. The ten largest clones capture over 10% of the sample. Looking up the germline V gene yields CDR1 SGHTA and CDR2 FQGNSA. The CDR3, cysteine through phenylalanine, is 15 amino acids long. The retained sequence is limited to the CDR3, 45 bases, with the frame set at the first base.

The chain is assembled from TRBV7-2 and TRBJ2-3; the D segment could be TRBD2, given 6 matching bases. This TCR derives from a human donor in good health (CMV status not recorded). Some clones in this sample may be carry-over from other donors' samples. Sequences were derived from cultured CD8+ T cells from PBMCs, sampled from culture after CMV antigen stimulation. The CDR3 corresponds to CVSSGGAIGTDTQYF. In nucleotides, the sequence is TGTGTCAGCAGCGGAGGGGCCATCGGCACAGATACGCAGTATTTT.